This T cell receptor beta chain stems from a study of blood T cell repertoires in COVID-19. At the level of the study: The United States, Italy and Spain provided the acute and convalescent COVID-19 samples. T cells, B-cell-depleted T cells, or PBMCs provided the cDNA or gDNA that served as material.

V lost 3 bases and J lost 7, with 6 bases in between. In germline, CDR1 is SNHLY, CDR2 FYNNEI. CDR3 length: 11 amino acids. Original methodology: Researchers report that nucleated cell counts were estimated from reference gene primer amplification. The protocol was immunoSEQ multiplex PCR, while the TCRdb copy is restricted to in-frame clones and leaves out a portion. V and J calls and clone size come straight from that table; D and trimming were deduced from the DNA. The sample has 88,000 or so clones, 65% to 90% seen once. The sample was peripheral blood. The rearrangement joins TRBV2 to TRBJ2-5; D is unresolved. This sequence was found in a man aged 55 to 69 with acute or convalescent COVID-19. The CDR3: CASSDSRTQYF. In DNA form, the CDR3 reads TGTGCCAGCAGTGACTCGAGGACCCAGTACTTC.